The source of this T cell receptor (beta chain) is a study of cytomegalovirus exposure and HLA in healthy donors. Study-wide results and limits: Later work found that TCR association rates differed between HLA loci; DRB1 had the most and HLA-C the fewest. Most TCR sequences proved rare, with some public TCRs found in many donors. Reportedly, a later analysis found an Asian-associated ancestry cluster had fewer N-insertions than the roughly 700-donor mean. Follow-up analysis later connected one missense variant in DCLRE1C with trimming of TCR beta V- and J-genes.

Vbeta (60) and Jbeta (13) primers were used in the PCR. Sequencing was performed with immunoSEQ multiplex PCR; in TCRdb, only in-frame clones are kept and a portion is missing. The sample has 150,000 or so clones; about 85% are singletons. The CDR3 sequence is 17 residues long. V was clipped by 3 bases and J by 3 bases, with 18 bases between them. Germline V gives CDR1 LGHNA, CDR2 YSLEER. For this clone: Its specificity is unknown.

The receptor's source is a man aged 18 to 30 in good health and CMV-seropositive. Source material: PBMCs. The chain recombines TRBV4-3 with TRBJ1-3, with D unresolved. The CDR3 spells CASSQTLHRSGGNTIYF. CDR3 nucleotide sequence: TGCGCCAGCAGCCAGACCCTCCATAGGTCAGGTGGAAACACCATATATTTT.